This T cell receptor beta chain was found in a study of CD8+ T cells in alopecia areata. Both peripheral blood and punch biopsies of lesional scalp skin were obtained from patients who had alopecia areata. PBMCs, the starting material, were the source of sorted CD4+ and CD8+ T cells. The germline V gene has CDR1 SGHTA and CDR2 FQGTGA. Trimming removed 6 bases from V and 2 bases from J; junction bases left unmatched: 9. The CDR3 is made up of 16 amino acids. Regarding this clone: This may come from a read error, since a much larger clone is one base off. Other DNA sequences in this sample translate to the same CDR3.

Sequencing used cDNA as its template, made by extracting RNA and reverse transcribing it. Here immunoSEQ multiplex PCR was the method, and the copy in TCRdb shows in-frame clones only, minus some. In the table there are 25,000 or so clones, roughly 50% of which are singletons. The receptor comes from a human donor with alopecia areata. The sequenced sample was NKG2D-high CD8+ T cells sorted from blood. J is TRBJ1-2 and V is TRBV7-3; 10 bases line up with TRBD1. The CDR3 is CASRETGGRGNYGYTF. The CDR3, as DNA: TGTGCCAGCAGGGAGACAGGGGGCAGGGGCAACTATGGCTACACCTTC.